A selection of T cell receptor beta chains follows, all from one sample in a study of CD8+CD57+ T cells in acquired aplastic anemia. Each CDR3 protein is one row after TCRdb ran MiXCR on the reads. Found here are some 220,000 distinct CDR3 sequences, almost 35% of them singletons; the top ten hold around 1.1%. Sample: sorted CD4+, CD8+, or CD8+CD57+ T cells (not recorded which) from PBMCs. The receptors shown here come from a human donor in good health, serving as a control. The CDR3 runs from the conserved cysteine through the conserved F or W. A D gene is named only where the DNA matches it firmly. Size is stated for part of the rows, as once, few or many counts, or as a class when the clone is expanded.

>TRBJ1-1|14|many|TRBV12-3/TRBV12-4|TRBD1
CASQLDRVVAEAFF
TGTGCCAGCCAACTTGACAGGGTCGTCGCTGAAGCTTTCTTT
>TRBJ1-3|14|NA|TRBV9|TRBD1
CASSVEGQGNTIYF
TGTGCCAGCAGCGTAGAGGGACAGGGAAACACCATATATTTT
>TRBJ1-4|15|few|TRBV9|NA
CASSVGQTLFEKLFF
TGTGCCAGCAGCGTGGGACAAACTCTTTTCGAAAAACTGTTTTTT
>TRBJ2-7|11|NA|TRBV29-1|NA
CSVPLGAEQYF
TGCAGCGTCCCTTTAGGAGCCGAGCAGTACTTC
>TRBJ2-7|13|NA|TRBV18|NA
CASSPINSYEQYF
TGTGCCAGCTCACCTATTAACTCCTACGAGCAGTACTTC
>TRBJ1-1|14|once|TRBV7-8|NA
CASSNGQPNTEAFF
TGTGCCAGCAGCAACGGACAGCCGAACACTGAAGCTTTCTTT
>TRBJ1-3|15|few|TRBV30|NA
CAWSRGTPSGNTIYF
TGTGCCTGGAGTCGGGGGACTCCCTCTGGAAACACCATATATTTT
>TRBJ1-2|13|NA|TRBV29-1|NA
CSAEGSIGYGYTF
TGCAGCGCCGAAGGGTCAATCGGGTATGGCTACACCTTC
>TRBJ2-5|14|NA|TRBV2|NA
CASSPGTRQETQYF
TGTGCCAGCTCTCCGGGGACAAGACAAGAGACCCAGTACTTC
>TRBJ2-7|12|NA|TRBV20-1|TRBD1
CSGQGQGYEQYF
TGCAGTGGCCAGGGACAGGGCTACGAGCAGTACTTC